The rows below give T cell receptor beta chains drawn from one sample of a study of blood T cell repertoires in COVID-19. The data were produced by immunoSEQ multiplex PCR, yet TCRdb's version contains in-frame clones alone and is incomplete. The sample has around 90,000 clones, roughly 88% seen once; the top ten hold approximately 2%. Sequencing was done on a sample of peripheral blood. All receptors come from a man aged 50-59 years with COVID-19, enrolled during active disease. Each CDR3 is given with its conserved first and last residue. A D gene is named only where the DNA matches it firmly. The size of a clone is reported for some rows only, either as once, few or many, or as a class for expanded clones.

TRBJ2-5 | NA | TRBV7-9 | TRBD2 | CASSRTSGTQYF | TGTGCCAGCAGCAGGACTAGCGGGACCCAGTACTTC
TRBJ2-5 | NA | TRBV9 | NA | CASSVGAGSETQYF | TGTGCCAGCAGCGTAGGTGCAGGGTCAGAGACCCAGTACTTC
TRBJ1-5 | NA | TRBV19 | NA | CASSTRDSRQPQHF | TGTGCCAGTAGTACGCGGGACTCTAGGCAGCCCCAGCATTTT
TRBJ1-2 | NA | TRBV6-4 | NA | CASSDRVRGGLNGYTF | TGTGCCAGCAGTGACAGAGTACGCGGGGGATTGAATGGCTACACCTTC
TRBJ2-5 | NA | TRBV5-1 | NA | CASGFASKEETQYF | TGCGCCAGCGGGTTCGCTAGCAAGGAGGAGACCCAGTACTTC
TRBJ2-3 | NA | TRBV7-6 | NA | CASSLAPRDTQYF | TGTGCCAGCAGCTTAGCCCCGAGGGATACGCAGTATTTT
TRBJ2-7 | NA | TRBV5-3 | NA | CARSVHPGYAYEQYF | TGTGCCAGAAGCGTACACCCGGGGTACGCGTACGAGCAGTACTTC
TRBJ2-2 | NA | TRBV7-2 | NA | CASSSGLSSTGELFF | TGTGCCAGCAGCTCAGGACTATCATCCACCGGGGAGCTGTTTTTT
TRBJ1-5 | few | TRBV2 | NA | CASRLDYSNQPQHF | TGTGCCAGCAGGCTGGACTATAGCAATCAGCCCCAGCATTTT
TRBJ1-4 | NA | TRBV7-9 | NA | CASSLAGQQGGEKLFF | TGTGCCAGCAGCTTAGCGGGCCAACAGGGTGGTGAAAAACTGTTTTTT
TRBJ1-2 | NA | TRBV5-1 | TRBD1 | CASSLIGQGAYGYTF | TGCGCCAGCAGCTTGATAGGACAGGGAGCCTATGGCTACACCTTC
TRBJ2-5 | NA | TRBV4-2 | TRBD1 | CASSQVDRGVETQYF | TGTGCCAGCAGCCAAGTTGACAGGGGAGTCGAGACCCAGTACTTC
TRBJ1-4 | few | TRBV7-9 | NA | CASSYPSGVNEKLFF | TGTGCCAGCAGCTACCCCTCAGGGGTTAATGAAAAACTGTTTTTT
TRBJ1-2 | NA | TRBV7-9 | NA | CASSLASEPNYGYTF | TGTGCCAGCAGCTTAGCGAGTGAGCCTAACTATGGCTACACCTTC
TRBJ1-2 | NA | TRBV19 | NA | CASSPGQINGYTF | TGTGCCAGTAGCCCCGGACAGATCAATGGCTACACCTTC
TRBJ1-3 | NA | TRBV18 | NA | CASSPGGGNTIYF | TGTGCCAGCTCACCAGGGGGCGGAAACACCATATATTTT
TRBJ1-1 | NA | TRBV27 | NA | CASSLRGFDTEAFF | TGTGCCAGCAGTTTAAGGGGTTTCGACACTGAAGCTTTCTTT
TRBJ2-2 | NA | TRBV4-1 | TRBD2 | CASSQEGASGTTGELFF | TGCGCCAGCAGCCAAGAGGGAGCTAGCGGGACCACCGGGGAGCTGTTTTTT
TRBJ1-2 | NA | TRBV4-1 | NA | CASSQSLGGMYGYTF | TGCGCCAGCAGCCAGAGCCTAGGGGGAATGTATGGCTACACCTTC
TRBJ2-1 | NA | TRBV19 | NA | CASSMTHRGEQFF | TGTGCCAGTAGTATGACACACCGGGGGGAGCAGTTCTTC
TRBJ1-4 | NA | TRBV9 | NA | CASSGGGREKLFF | TGTGCCAGCAGCGGAGGGGGTAGAGAAAAACTGTTTTTT
TRBJ1-1 | NA | TRBV27 | TRBD1 | CASSNHHSRTGRRNTEAFF | TGTGCCAGCAGTAACCATCACTCAAGGACAGGGCGGAGGAACACTGAAGCTTTCTTT
TRBJ1-5 | NA | TRBV6-1 | NA | CASSELVSNQPQHF | TGTGCCAGCAGTGAACTTGTTAGCAATCAGCCCCAGCATTTT
TRBJ2-1 | NA | TRBV11-2 | NA | CASSLRQGLLEQFF | TGTGCCAGCAGCCTTCGGCAGGGGCTTCTTGAGCAGTTCTTC
TRBJ1-2 | NA | TRBV3-1/TRBV3-2 | NA | CASSQRLRIYGYTF | TGTGCCAGCAGCCAAAGACTGAGAATCTATGGCTACACCTTC
TRBJ1-1 | NA | TRBV7-9 | NA | CASSPNPVKSSLNTEAFF | TGTGCCAGCAGCCCCAATCCGGTGAAGAGTTCCCTGAACACTGAAGCTTTCTTT
TRBJ2-3 | NA | TRBV9 | TRBD2 | CASSVGAGLTDTQYF | TGTGCCAGCAGCGTTGGAGCGGGGCTCACAGATACGCAGTATTTT
TRBJ1-1 | NA | TRBV30 | NA | CAWKQMNTEAFF | TGTGCCTGGAAACAGATGAACACTGAAGCTTTCTTT
TRBJ1-4 | NA | TRBV5-1 | NA | CASSLESPNEKLFF | TGCGCCAGCAGCTTGGAGAGCCCGAATGAAAAACTGTTTTTT
TRBJ1-6 | NA | TRBV5-4 | TRBD1 | CAAKPGQENSPLHF | TGTGCCGCCAAGCCGGGACAGGAGAATTCACCCCTCCACTTT
TRBJ1-3 | NA | TRBV9 | TRBD1 | CASGGGTGGNTIYF | TGTGCCAGCGGAGGGGGGACAGGGGGAAACACCATATATTTT
TRBJ1-2 | NA | TRBV15 | NA | CATSRDRQGNYGYTF | TGTGCCACCAGCAGAGACCGTCAGGGCAACTATGGCTACACCTTC
TRBJ2-4 | NA | TRBV7-8 | TRBD1 | CASSHRTGEAKNIQYF | TGTGCCAGCAGCCATCGAACAGGGGAAGCCAAAAACATTCAGTACTTC
TRBJ2-7 | NA | TRBV6-5 | NA | CASTPGGAYEQYF | TGTGCCAGCACCCCCGGCGGGGCCTACGAGCAGTACTTC
TRBJ1-2 | NA | TRBV6-5 | NA | CASSYSMDSYGYTF | TGTGCCAGCAGTTACTCGATGGACAGCTATGGCTACACCTTC
TRBJ1-3 | NA | TRBV30 | NA | CAWSVRGKTGNTIYF | TGTGCCTGGAGTGTACGAGGGAAAACTGGAAACACCATATATTTT
TRBJ1-1 | NA | TRBV5-4 | NA | CASSLTRGNTEAFF | TGTGCCAGCAGCTTGACCAGGGGGAACACTGAAGCTTTCTTT
TRBJ2-7 | NA | TRBV27 | TRBD1 | CASSLQGTDYEQYF | TGTGCCAGCAGTTTACAAGGGACAGACTACGAGCAGTACTTC
TRBJ2-1 | NA | TRBV6-2/TRBV6-3 | NA | CASSYRAGEAYNEQFF | TGTGCCAGCAGTTATAGGGCAGGGGAAGCCTACAATGAGCAGTTCTTC
TRBJ2-7 | once | TRBV5-1 | NA | CASSLQGYGHEQYF | TGCGCCAGCAGCTTGCAGGGTTATGGCCACGAGCAGTACTTC
TRBJ1-2 | NA | TRBV5-1 | NA | CASSRRGGELSNGYTF | TGCGCCAGCAGCCGACGGGGTGGGGAACTCTCCAACGGCTACACCTTC
TRBJ1-6 | NA | TRBV4-1 | TRBD1 | CASSQGQGAYNSPLHF | TGCGCCAGCAGCCAAGGACAGGGGGCCTATAATTCACCCCTCCACTTT
TRBJ2-2 | NA | TRBV10-3 | NA | CAISDDYTGELFF | TGTGCCATCAGTGACGACTACACCGGGGAGCTGTTTTTT
TRBJ2-7 | NA | TRBV7-2 | NA | CASRKGLSYEQYF | TGTGCCAGCAGAAAGGGACTGTCATACGAGCAGTACTTC
TRBJ1-4 | NA | TRBV6-6 | TRBD1 | CASRRTQGVTNEKLFF | TGTGCCAGCAGACGTACCCAGGGGGTAACTAATGAAAAACTGTTTTTT
TRBJ1-6 | NA | TRBV7-3 | TRBD1 | CASSVTGLNSPLHF | TGTGCCAGCAGCGTGACAGGGCTTAATTCACCCCTCCACTTT
TRBJ1-6 | NA | TRBV15 | NA | CATRHPGERSPLHF | TGTGCCACCAGACATCCAGGGGAACGGTCACCCCTCCACTTT
TRBJ1-2 | NA | TRBV6-4 | NA | CASRAGTNYGYTF | TGTGCCAGCAGGGCAGGGACTAACTATGGCTACACCTTC
TRBJ2-7 | NA | TRBV6-1 | TRBD1 | CASSERGQGSYEQYF | TGTGCCAGCAGTGAAAGAGGACAGGGCTCCTACGAGCAGTACTTC